Presented here are 2 T cell receptor beta chains from one specimen sequenced in a study of shared clonotypes between healthy human individuals. CD45RO-negative cells were positively selected for CCR7, leaving out terminally differentiated effector memory CD45RA+ cells. The protocol was immunoSEQ multiplex PCR, while the TCRdb copy is restricted to in-frame clones and leaves out a portion. The sample has millions of clones, just over 90% seen once. The sequencing input was naive CD8+ T cells from PBMCs. All receptors derive from a man younger than 35 in good health. Some clones in this sample may be carry-over from other donors' samples.

This clone occurred once. J is TRBJ2-7 and V is TRBV19; D remains unclear. Per the germline V gene, CDR1 is LNHDA and CDR2 is SQIVND (reference sequence). The CDR3 length is 16 residues. Deletions cut 1 base from V and 2 bases from J, with 15 bases between. The CDR3 here is CASSIVFARFAYEQYF. The CDR3 DNA reads TGTGCCAGTAGTATAGTATTCGCCAGGTTCGCCTACGAGCAGTACTTC.

The J gene is TRBJ2-1, the V gene TRBV6-4; 8 nucleotides align to TRBD2. Looked up from germline, CDR1 is MRHNA and CDR2 is SNTAGT. With 8 bases clipped from V and 0 bases from J, the junction kept 6 bases outside the gene matches. CDR3 size: 15 residues. In DNA, the CDR3 is TGTGCCAGCGGGTTAGCGGGGAGCTCCTACAATGAGCAGTTCTTC. Amino acid sequence: CASGLAGSSYNEQFF.